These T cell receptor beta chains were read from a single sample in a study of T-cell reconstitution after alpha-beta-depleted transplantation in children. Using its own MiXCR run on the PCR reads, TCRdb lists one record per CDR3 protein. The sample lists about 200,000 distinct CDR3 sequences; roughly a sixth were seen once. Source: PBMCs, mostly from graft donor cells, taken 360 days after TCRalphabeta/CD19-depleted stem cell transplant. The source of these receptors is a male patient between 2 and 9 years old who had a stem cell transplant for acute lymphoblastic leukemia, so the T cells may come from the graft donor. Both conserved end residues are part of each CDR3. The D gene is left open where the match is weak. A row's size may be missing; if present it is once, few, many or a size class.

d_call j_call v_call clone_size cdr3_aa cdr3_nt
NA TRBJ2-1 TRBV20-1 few CSAGVQTHEQFF TGCAGTGCTGGGGTCCAGACCCATGAGCAGTTCTTC
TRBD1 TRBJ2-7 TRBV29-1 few CSVGTGTDEQYF TGCAGCGTCGGAACCGGGACAGACGAGCAGTACTTC
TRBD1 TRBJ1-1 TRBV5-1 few CASGVGGNTEAFF TGCGCCAGCGGGGTAGGGGGCAACACTGAAGCTTTCTTT
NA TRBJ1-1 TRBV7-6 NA CASSLAGGDKAFF TGTGCCAGCAGCTTAGCGGGCGGAGATAAAGCTTTCTTT
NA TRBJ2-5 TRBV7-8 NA CASRDWAAGAETQYF TGTGCCAGCAGGGACTGGGCTGCCGGAGCGGAGACCCAGTACTTC
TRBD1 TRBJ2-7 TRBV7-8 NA CASSLRGRLGTGGVYEQYF TGTGCCAGCAGCTTACGGGGACGCCTAGGGACAGGTGGGGTATACGAGCAGTACTTC
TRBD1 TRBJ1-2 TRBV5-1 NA CASSVARPGQGLYGYTF TGCGCCAGCAGCGTAGCAAGACCGGGACAGGGTCTCTATGGCTACACCTTC
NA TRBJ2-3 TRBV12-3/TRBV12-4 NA CASSSYGAETDTQYF TGTGCCAGCAGTTCCTATGGAGCAGAAACAGATACGCAGTATTTT
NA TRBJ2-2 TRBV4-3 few CASSQFSGTGELFF TGCGCCAGCAGCCAATTCTCAGGAACCGGGGAGCTGTTTTTT
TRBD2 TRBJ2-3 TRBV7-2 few CASAMAGDTDTQYF TGTGCCAGCGCCATGGCGGGGGACACAGATACGCAGTATTTT
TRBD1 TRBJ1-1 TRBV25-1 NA CATKGGLNTEAFF TGTGCCACAAAAGGGGGCTTGAACACTGAAGCTTTCTTT
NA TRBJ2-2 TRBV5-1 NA CASSPRGVGPTGELFF TGCGCCAGCAGCCCCCGAGGCGTGGGACCCACCGGGGAGCTGTTTTTT
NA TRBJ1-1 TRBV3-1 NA CASSQARGTVEAFF TGTGCCAGCAGCCAGGCAAGGGGGACGGTGGAAGCTTTCTTT
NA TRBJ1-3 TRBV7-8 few CASSVGPSGNTIYF TGTGCCAGCAGCGTGGGACCATCTGGAAACACCATATATTTT
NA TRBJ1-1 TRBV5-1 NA CASSLASAANTEAFF TGCGCCAGCAGCTTGGCGTCGGCAGCCAACACTGAAGCTTTCTTT
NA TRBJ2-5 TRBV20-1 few CSGVGLEETQYF TGCAGTGGGGTAGGGCTAGAAGAGACCCAGTACTTC
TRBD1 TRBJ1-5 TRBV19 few CASSTKGQVLNQPQHF TGTGCCAGTAGTACCAAAGGACAGGTTCTCAATCAGCCCCAGCATTTT
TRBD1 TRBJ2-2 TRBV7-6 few CASSLVPGGLSTGELFF TGTGCCAGCAGCTTAGTCCCAGGGGGCCTTAGCACCGGGGAGCTGTTTTTT
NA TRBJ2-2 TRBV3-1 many CASSQGAGNTGELFF TGTGCCAGCAGCCAAGGTGCTGGGAACACCGGGGAGCTGTTTTTT
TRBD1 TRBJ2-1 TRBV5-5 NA CASSHPSWDRGYNEQFF TGTGCCAGCAGCCACCCGAGTTGGGACAGGGGATACAATGAGCAGTTCTTC
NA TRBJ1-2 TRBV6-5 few CASLDSIGYTF TGTGCCAGCCTTGACTCGATTGGCTACACCTTC
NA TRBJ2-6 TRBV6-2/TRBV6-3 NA CASSRGQTGANVLTF TGTGCCAGCAGTCGAGGACAGACCGGGGCCAACGTCCTGACTTTC
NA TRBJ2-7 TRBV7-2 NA CASSPTRDRAGEQYF TGTGCCAGCAGCCCCACGCGAGATAGGGCGGGCGAGCAGTACTTC
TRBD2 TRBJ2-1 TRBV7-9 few CASSSGGADEQFF TGTGCCAGCAGCTCGGGGGGGGCTGATGAGCAGTTCTTC
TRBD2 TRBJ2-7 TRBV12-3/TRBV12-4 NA CASSPLPTSSYEQYF TGTGCCAGCAGTCCCCTCCCGACTAGCAGCTACGAGCAGTACTTC
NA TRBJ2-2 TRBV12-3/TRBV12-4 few CASSLRRAQNTGELFF TGTGCCAGCAGTTTAAGGAGAGCGCAGAACACCGGGGAGCTGTTTTTT
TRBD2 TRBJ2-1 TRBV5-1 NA CASSPTSGNTHEQFF TGCGCCAGCAGCCCAACTAGCGGGAATACCCATGAGCAGTTCTTC
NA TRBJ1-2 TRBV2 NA CASSEARSGRVRGYTF TGTGCCAGCAGTGAAGCGCGGTCGGGCAGGGTACGTGGCTACACCTTC
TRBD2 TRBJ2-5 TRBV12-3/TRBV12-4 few CASTDTTSGSRETQYF TGTGCCAGCACCGACACTACGAGCGGGAGCAGAGAGACCCAGTACTTC
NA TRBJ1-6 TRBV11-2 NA CASSLLGSPLHF TGTGCCAGCAGCTTACTTGGTTCACCCCTCCACTTT
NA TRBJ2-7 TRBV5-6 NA CASSFVSGRNEQYF TGTGCCAGCAGCTTCGTTTCAGGGAGGAACGAGCAGTACTTC
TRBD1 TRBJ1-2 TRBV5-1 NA CASSAGQGGGYTF TGCGCCAGCAGCGCCGGACAGGGTGGCGGCTACACCTTC
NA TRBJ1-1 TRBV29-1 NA CSVENLGAFF TGCAGCGTTGAGAACCTAGGAGCTTTCTTT
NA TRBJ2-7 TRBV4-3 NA CASSQDRTGFYEQYF TGCGCCAGCAGCCAAGACCGTACAGGGTTCTACGAGCAGTACTTC
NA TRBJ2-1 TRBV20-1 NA CSARPREDEQFF TGCAGTGCTAGACCGCGCGAAGATGAGCAGTTCTTC
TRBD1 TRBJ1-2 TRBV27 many CASSLKGTDYGYTF TGTGCCAGCAGTTTAAAGGGGACAGACTATGGCTACACCTTC
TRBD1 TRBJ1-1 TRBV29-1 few CSVEDLGRGTPLNTEAFF TGCAGCGTTGAAGATTTGGGCAGGGGGACACCGTTGAACACTGAAGCTTTCTTT
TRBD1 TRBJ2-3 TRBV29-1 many CSVENPGQTSTDTQYF TGCAGCGTTGAAAATCCGGGACAGACTAGCACAGATACGCAGTATTTT
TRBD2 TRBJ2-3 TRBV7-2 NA CASSFGLAADTQYF TGTGCCAGCAGCTTTGGTCTAGCGGCAGATACGCAGTATTTT
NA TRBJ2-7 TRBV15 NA CATKAETLSYEQYF TGTGCCACCAAAGCAGAGACACTTTCCTACGAGCAGTACTTC
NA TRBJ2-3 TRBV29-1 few CSVRSSTDTQYF TGCAGCGTCCGTTCTAGCACAGATACGCAGTATTTT
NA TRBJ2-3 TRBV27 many CASRRTDTQYF TGTGCCAGCAGGCGTACAGATACGCAGTATTTT
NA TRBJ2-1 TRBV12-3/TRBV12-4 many CASSTSPEQFF TGTGCCAGCAGCACTAGCCCCGAGCAGTTCTTC
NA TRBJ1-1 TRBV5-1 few CASSLPGTEAFF TGCGCCAGCAGCTTGCCGGGGACTGAAGCTTTCTTT
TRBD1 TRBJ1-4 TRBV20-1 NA CSAQDRGRLANEKLFF TGCAGTGCTCAGGACAGGGGGCGCTTAGCTAATGAAAAACTGTTTTTT
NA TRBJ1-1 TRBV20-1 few CSRFMKTGLLSTEAFF TGCAGTCGATTCATGAAGACGGGGCTTTTGAGCACTGAAGCTTTCTTT
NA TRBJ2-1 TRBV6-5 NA CASSYGGRDEQFF TGTGCCAGCAGTTACGGGGGCCGCGATGAGCAGTTCTTC
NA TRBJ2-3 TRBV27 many CASSFSSGSPTDTQYF TGTGCCAGCAGTTTCTCAAGTGGGTCCCCCACAGATACGCAGTATTTT
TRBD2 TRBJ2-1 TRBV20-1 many CSASTLAGGPNEQFF TGCAGTGCTAGCACCCTAGCGGGAGGGCCTAATGAGCAGTTCTTC
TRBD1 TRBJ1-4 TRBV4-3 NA CASSQGGGTGDEKLFF TGCGCCAGCAGCCAAGGAGGGGGGACAGGGGATGAAAAACTGTTTTTT
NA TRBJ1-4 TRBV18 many CASSRPTDSGEKLFF TGTGCCAGCTCACGCCCGACAGACTCTGGTGAAAAACTGTTTTTT
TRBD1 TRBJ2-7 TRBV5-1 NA CASSLWDRENEQYF TGCGCCAGCAGCTTATGGGACAGGGAGAACGAGCAGTACTTC
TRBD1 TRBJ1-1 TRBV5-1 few CASSAKRDRVPEAFF TGCGCCAGCAGCGCCAAACGGGACAGGGTCCCTGAAGCTTTCTTT
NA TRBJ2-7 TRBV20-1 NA CSAGRGSTHEQYF TGCAGTGCTGGAAGGGGCAGTACCCATGAGCAGTACTTC